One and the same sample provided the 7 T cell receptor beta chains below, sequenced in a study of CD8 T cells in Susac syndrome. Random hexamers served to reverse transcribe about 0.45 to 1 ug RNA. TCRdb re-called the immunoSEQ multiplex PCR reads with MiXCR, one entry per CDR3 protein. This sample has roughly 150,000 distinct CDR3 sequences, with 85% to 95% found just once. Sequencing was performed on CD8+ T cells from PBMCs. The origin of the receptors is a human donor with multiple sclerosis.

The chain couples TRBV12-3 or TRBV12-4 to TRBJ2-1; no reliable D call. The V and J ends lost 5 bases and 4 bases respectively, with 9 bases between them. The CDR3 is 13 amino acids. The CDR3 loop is CASSPGYYNEQFF. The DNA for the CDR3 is TGTGCCAGCAGTCCCGGGTATTACAATGAGCAGTTCTTC.

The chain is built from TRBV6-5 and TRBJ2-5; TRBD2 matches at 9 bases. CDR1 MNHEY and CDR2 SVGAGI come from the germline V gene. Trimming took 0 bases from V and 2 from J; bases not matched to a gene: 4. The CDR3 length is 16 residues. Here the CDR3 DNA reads TGTGCCAGCAGTTACTCGAGCGGGGGGATACAAGAGACCCAGTACTTC. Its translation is CASSYSSGGIQETQYF.

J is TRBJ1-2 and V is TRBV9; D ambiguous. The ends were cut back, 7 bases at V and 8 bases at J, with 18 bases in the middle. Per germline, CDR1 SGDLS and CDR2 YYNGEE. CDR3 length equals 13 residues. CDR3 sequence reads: CASGGRFMEGYTF. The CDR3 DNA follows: TGTGCCAGCGGTGGACGGTTCATGGAGGGCTACACCTTC.

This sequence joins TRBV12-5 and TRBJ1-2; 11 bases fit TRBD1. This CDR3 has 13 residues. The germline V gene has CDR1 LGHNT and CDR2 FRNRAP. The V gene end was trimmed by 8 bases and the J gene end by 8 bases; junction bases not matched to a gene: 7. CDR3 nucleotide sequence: TGTGCTAGTCACGGACAGGGGGCCGACGGCTACACCTTC. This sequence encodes CASHGQGADGYTF.

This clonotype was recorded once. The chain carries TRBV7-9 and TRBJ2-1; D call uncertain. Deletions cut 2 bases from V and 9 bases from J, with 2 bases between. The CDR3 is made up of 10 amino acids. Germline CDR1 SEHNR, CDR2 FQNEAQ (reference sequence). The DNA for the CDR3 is TGTGCCAGCAGCTTATCTGAGCAGTTCTTC. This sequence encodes CASSLSEQFF.

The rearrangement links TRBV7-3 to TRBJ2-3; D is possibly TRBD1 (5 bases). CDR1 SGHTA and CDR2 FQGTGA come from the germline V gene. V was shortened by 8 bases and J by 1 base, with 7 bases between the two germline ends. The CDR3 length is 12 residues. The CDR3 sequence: CASGAGTDTQYF. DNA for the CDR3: TGTGCCAGCGGGGCGGGCACAGATACGCAGTATTTT.

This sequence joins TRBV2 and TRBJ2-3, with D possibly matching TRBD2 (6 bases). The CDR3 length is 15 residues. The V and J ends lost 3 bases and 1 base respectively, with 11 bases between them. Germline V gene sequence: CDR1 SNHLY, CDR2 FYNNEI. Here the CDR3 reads CASSEFRGGTDTQYF. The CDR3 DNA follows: TGTGCCAGCAGTGAGTTTCGCGGGGGCACAGATACGCAGTATTTT.